Presented here are 2 T cell receptor beta chains from one specimen sequenced in a study of blood T cell repertoires in COVID-19. Clones were read by immunoSEQ multiplex PCR, and TCRdb kept only the in-frame ones, dropping some. The sample lists tens of thousands of clones, about nine tenths seen once, with 8.5% in the top ten. The sample comprised peripheral blood. These receptors came from a man aged 60-69 years with active COVID-19.

The genes are TRBV2 and TRBJ1-5; TRBD1 is a possible D gene (5 bases). Germline-derived CDR1 and CDR2 are SNHLY and FYNNEI. The CDR3 runs to 14 residues. Trimming took off 3 bases at V and 7 bases at J, with 13 bases between the two ends. In nucleotides, the CDR3 is TGTGCCAGCAGTGATTGGCAGGGAAGACAGCCCCAGCATTTT. Its translation: CASSDWQGRQPQHF.

The chain combines TRBV19 with TRBJ1-1; no reliable D call. This CDR3 spans 12 amino acids. Germline V CDR1 and CDR2: LNHDA, SQIVND (reference sequence). The V end lost 1 base, the J end lost 6 bases, and 6 bases lay between the germline ends. The CDR3 protein is CASSIGGAEAFF. The DNA of the CDR3 is TGTGCCAGTAGTATAGGCGGGGCTGAAGCTTTCTTT.